This TCR beta chain was documented in a study of T-cell memory formation after mild COVID-19. The 5'RACE method, run with constant-segment primers, produced TCR alpha and TCR beta cDNA libraries (carrying sample barcodes and UMIs). TCRdb passed the 5' RACE reads through MiXCR, listing each CDR3 protein once. This table holds roughly 300,000 distinct CDR3 sequences, roughly 8.2% found once. Note on this clonotype: The target antigen is unknown. Being one base from a much bigger clone, this may be a read error.

Study-wide results and caveats: Day 15 to 85 contracting clones showed balanced CD4/CD8; later expanders leaned CD4+.

This CDR3 has 15 amino acids. Germline CDR1 SGHRS, CDR2 YFSETQ. The clonotype comes from a young man who had mild COVID-19 (a few samples of this study predate the infection). Cell type and time point are not known. Material for sequencing was PBMCs or a T cell subset sorted from them (not recorded which). The rearrangement uses TRBV5-1 and TRBJ2-3; TRBD1 or TRBD2 may be the D gene (5 bases each). The CDR3 loop reads CASSFRDRYADTQCF. Written as DNA, the CDR3 is TGCGCCAGCAGCTTTCGGGACCGGTATGCAGATACGCAGTGTTTT. The full variable domain, rest sourced from reference TRBV5-1 and TRBJ2-3, is KAGVTQTPRYLIKTRGQQVTLSCSPISGHRSVSWYQQTPGQGLQFLFEYFSETQRNKGNFPGRFSGRQFSNSRSEMNVSTLELGDSALYLCASSFRDRYADTQCFGPGTRLTVL.